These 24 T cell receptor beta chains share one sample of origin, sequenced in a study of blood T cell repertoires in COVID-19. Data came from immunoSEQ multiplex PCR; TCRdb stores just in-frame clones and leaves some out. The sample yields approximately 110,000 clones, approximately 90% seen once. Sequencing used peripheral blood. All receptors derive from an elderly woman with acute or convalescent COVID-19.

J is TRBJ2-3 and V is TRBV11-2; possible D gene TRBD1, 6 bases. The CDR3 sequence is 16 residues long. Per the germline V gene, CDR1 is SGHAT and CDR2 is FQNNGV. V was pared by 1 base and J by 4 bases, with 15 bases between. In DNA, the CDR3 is TGTGCCAGCAGCTTAGGGCTCAGGGGAATTTCAGATACGCAGTATTTT. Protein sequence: CASSLGLRGISDTQYF. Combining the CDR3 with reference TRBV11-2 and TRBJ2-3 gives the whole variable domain EAGVAQSPRYKIIEKRQSVAFWCNPISGHATLYWYQQILGQGPKLLIQFQNNGVVDDSQLPKDRFSAERLKGVDSTLKIQPAKLEDSAVYLCASSLGLRGISDTQYFGPGTRLTVL.

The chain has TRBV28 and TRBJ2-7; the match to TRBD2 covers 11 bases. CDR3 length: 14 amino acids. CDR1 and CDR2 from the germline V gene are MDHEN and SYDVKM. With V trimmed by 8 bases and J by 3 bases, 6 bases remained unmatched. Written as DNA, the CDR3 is TGTGCCAGCGAACCCCTAGCGGGGGGCTACGAGCAGTACTTC. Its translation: CASEPLAGGYEQYF.

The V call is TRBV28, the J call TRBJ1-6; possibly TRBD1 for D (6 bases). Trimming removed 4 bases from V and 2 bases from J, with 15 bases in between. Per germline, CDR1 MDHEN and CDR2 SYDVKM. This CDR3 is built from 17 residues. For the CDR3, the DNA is TGTGCCAGCAGTTCCCCGGGGGGCAGGGCCTATAATTCACCCCTCCACTTT. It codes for CASSSPGGRAYNSPLHF.

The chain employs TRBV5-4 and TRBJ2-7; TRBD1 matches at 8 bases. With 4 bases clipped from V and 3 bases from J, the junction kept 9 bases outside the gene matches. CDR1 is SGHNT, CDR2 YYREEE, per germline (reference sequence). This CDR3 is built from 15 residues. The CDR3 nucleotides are TGTGCCAGCAGCCGGACAGGGAGTTTGGACTACGAGCAGTACTTC. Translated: CASSRTGSLDYEQYF.

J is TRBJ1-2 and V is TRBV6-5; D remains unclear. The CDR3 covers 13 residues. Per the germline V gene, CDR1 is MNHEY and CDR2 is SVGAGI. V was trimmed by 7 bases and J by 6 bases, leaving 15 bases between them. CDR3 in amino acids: CASKPLGEDGYTF. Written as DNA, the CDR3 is TGTGCCAGCAAACCCTTGGGAGAGGATGGCTACACCTTC.

The CDR3 coding sequence is TGCGCCAGCAGCCAATCCGGGACAGGGGTCCCCGGGGAGCTGTTTTTT. It encodes CASSQSGTGVPGELFF. The V gene is TRBV4-1, the J gene TRBJ2-2, with 10 bases fitting TRBD1. V trimming: 2 bases; J trimming: 6 bases; junction bases outside the gene matches: 6. This CDR3 has 16 amino acids. The germline V gene has CDR1 MGHRA and CDR2 YSYEKL.

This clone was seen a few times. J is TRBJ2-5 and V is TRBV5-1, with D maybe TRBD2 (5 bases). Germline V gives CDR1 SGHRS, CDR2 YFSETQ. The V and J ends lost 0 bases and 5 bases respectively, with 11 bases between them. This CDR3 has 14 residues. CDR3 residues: CASSLVRGGETQYF. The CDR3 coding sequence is TGCGCCAGCAGCTTGGTTCGGGGTGGGGAGACCCAGTACTTC.

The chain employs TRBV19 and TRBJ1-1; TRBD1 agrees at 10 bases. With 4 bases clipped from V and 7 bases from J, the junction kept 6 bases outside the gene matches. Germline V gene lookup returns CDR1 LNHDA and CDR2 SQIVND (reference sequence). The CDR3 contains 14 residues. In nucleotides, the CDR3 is TGTGCCAGTAGTACCCGACAGGGGGCTGTTGAAGCTTTCTTT. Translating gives CASSTRQGAVEAFF.

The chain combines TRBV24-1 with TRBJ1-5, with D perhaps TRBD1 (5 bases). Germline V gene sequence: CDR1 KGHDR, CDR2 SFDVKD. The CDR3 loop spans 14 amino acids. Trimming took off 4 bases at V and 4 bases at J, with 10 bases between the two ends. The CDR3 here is CATSEGESNQPQHF. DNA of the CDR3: TGTGCCACCAGTGAAGGGGAAAGTAATCAGCCCCAGCATTTT.

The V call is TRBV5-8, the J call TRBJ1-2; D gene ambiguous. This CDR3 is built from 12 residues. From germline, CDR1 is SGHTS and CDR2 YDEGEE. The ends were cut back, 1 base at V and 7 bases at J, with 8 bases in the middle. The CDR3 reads CASSLRAGGYTF. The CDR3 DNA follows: TGTGCCAGCAGCTTGAGGGCGGGTGGCTACACCTTC.

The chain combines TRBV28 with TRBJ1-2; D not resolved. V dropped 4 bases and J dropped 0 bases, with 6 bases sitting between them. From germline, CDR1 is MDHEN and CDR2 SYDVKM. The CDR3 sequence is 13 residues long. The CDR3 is CASSWATNYGYTF. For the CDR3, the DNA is TGTGCCAGCAGTTGGGCAACTAACTATGGCTACACCTTC.

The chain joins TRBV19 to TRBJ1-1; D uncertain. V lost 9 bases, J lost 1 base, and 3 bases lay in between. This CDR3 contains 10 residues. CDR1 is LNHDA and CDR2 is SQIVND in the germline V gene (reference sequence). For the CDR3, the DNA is TGTGCCAGCCGGAACACTGAAGCTTTCTTT. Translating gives CASRNTEAFF.

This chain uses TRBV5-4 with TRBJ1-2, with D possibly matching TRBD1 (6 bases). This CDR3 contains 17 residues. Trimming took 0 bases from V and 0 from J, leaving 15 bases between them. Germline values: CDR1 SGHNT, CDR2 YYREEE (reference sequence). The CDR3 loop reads CASSLGGPAEANYGYTF. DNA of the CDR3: TGTGCCAGCAGCTTGGGGGGGCCTGCAGAAGCTAACTATGGCTACACCTTC.

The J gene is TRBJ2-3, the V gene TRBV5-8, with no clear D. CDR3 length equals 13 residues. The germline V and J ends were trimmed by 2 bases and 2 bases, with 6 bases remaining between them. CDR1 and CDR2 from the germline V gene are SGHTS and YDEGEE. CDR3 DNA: TGTGCCAGCAGCTTTCAAATCACAGATACGCAGTATTTT. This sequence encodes CASSFQITDTQYF.

CDR3 in DNA: TGTGCCAGCAGTTTAACTAATCAGCCCCAGCATTTT. It yields the protein CASSLTNQPQHF. V gene TRBV12-3 or TRBV12-4 combines with J gene TRBJ1-5; no firm D call. Trimming took 2 bases from V and 4 from J, leaving 3 bases between them. The CDR3 contains 12 residues.

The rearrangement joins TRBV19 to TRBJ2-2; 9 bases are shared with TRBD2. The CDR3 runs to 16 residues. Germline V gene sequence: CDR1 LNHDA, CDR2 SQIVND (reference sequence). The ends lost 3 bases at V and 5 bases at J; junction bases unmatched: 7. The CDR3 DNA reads TGTGCCAGTAGTATTGTGATGAGCGGGGGGACCGGGGAGCTGTTTTTT. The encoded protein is CASSIVMSGGTGELFF.

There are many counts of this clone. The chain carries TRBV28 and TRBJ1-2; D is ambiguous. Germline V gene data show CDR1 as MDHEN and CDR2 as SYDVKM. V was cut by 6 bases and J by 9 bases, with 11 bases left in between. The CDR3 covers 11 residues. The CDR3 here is CASSSLFRYTF. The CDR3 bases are TGTGCCAGCAGCTCCCTCTTCCGCTACACCTTC.

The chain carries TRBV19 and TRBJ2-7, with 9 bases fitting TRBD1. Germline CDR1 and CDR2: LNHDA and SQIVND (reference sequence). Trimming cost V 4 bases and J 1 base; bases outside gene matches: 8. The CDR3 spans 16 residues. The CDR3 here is CASSSDGTGRSYEQYF. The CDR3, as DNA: TGTGCCAGTAGTAGCGACGGGACAGGGCGTTCCTACGAGCAGTACTTC.

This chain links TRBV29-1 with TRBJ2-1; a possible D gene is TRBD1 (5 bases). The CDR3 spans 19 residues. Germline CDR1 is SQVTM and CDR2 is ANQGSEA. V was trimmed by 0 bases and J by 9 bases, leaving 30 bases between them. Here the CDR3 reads CSVEDRTGSVVRRGSEQFF. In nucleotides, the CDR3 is TGCAGCGTTGAAGATCGAACAGGCTCGGTAGTTCGGCGAGGCAGTGAGCAGTTCTTC.

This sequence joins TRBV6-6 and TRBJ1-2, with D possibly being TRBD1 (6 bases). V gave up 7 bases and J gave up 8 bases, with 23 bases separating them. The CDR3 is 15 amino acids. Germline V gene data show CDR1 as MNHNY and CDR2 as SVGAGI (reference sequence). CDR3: CASNSPGQPSTGYTF. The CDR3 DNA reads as TGTGCCAGCAATAGTCCGGGACAACCTTCTACCGGCTACACCTTC.

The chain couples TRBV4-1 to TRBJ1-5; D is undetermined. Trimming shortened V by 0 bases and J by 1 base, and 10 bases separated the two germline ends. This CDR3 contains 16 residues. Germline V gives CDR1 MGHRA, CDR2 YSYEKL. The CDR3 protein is CASSQDSGMSNQPQHF. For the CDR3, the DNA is TGCGCCAGCAGCCAAGACTCGGGGATGAGCAATCAGCCCCAGCATTTT.

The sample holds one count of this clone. CDR3 in amino acids: CASSQERGSKNIQYF. For the CDR3, the DNA is TGCGCCAGCAGCCAAGAAAGGGGTTCCAAAAACATTCAGTACTTC. V usage is TRBV4-1 and J usage is TRBJ2-4; perhaps TRBD1 as D (5 bases). Germline loops: CDR1 MGHRA, CDR2 YSYEKL. V was clipped by 0 bases and J by 2 bases, with 8 bases between them. This CDR3 contains 15 residues.

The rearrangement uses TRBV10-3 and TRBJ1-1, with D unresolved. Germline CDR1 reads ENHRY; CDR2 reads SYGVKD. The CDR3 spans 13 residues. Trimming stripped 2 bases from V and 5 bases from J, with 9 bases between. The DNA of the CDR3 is TGTGCCATCAGTGAGCATTATCGGACTGAAGCTTTCTTT. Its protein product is CAISEHYRTEAFF.

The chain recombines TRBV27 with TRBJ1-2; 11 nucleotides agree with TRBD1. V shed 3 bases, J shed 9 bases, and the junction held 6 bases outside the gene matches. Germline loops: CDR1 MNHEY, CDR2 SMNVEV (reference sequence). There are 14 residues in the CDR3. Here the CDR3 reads CASSFYGTGGRYTF. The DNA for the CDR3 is TGTGCCAGCAGTTTTTATGGGACAGGGGGACGCTACACCTTC.